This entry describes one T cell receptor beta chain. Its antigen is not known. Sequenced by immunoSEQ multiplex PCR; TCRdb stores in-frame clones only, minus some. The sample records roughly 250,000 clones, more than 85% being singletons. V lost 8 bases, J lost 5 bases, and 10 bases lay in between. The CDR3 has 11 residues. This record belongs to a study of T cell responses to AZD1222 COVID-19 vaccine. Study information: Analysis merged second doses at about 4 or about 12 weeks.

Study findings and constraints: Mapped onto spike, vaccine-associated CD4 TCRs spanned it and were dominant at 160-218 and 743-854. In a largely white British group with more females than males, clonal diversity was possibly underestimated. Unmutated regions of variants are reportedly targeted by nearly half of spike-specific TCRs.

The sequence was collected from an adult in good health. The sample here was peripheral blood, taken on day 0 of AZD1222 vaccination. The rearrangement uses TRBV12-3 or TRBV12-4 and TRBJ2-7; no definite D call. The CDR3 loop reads CASGQRNEQYF. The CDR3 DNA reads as TGTGCCAGCGGCCAGCGAAACGAGCAGTACTTC.